Here is one TCR beta chain with its context. The data belong to a study of cytomegalovirus exposure and HLA in healthy donors. The CDR3 spans 14 residues. V dropped 6 bases and J dropped 0; count of bases not matched to a gene: 7. Per the germline V gene, CDR1 is SQVTM and CDR2 is ANQGSEA. 13 Jbeta primers and 60 Vbeta primers were used for the PCR. Generated by immunoSEQ multiplex PCR, the TCRdb table keeps only in-frame clones and is missing some. Among approximately 170,000 clones listed, roughly four fifths were seen once. The genes are TRBV29-1 and TRBJ1-1; TRBD1 aligns across 7 bases. The receptor was derived from a man in his fifties in good health and CMV-seropositive. The sample taken for sequencing was PBMCs. CDR3 residues: CSVDRASVNTEAFF. CDR3 nucleotides: TGCAGCGTAGACAGGGCTTCAGTGAACACTGAAGCTTTCTTT.